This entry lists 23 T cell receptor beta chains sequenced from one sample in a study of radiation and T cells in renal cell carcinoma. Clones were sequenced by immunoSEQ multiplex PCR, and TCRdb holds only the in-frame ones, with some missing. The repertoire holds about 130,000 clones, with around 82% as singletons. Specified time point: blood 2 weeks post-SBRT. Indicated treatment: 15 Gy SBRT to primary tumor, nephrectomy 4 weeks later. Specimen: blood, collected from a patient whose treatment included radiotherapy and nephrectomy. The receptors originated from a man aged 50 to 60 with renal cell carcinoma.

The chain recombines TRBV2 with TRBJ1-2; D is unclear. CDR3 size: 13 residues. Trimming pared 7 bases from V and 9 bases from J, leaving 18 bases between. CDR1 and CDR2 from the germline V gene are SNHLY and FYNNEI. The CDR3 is CASKERREISYTF. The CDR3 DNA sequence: TGTGCCAGCAAGGAGAGGAGGGAAATTAGCTACACCTTC.

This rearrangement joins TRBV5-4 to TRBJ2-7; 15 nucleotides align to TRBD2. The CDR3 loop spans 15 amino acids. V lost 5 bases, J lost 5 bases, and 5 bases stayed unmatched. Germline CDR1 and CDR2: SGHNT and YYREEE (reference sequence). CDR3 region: CASRQGLAGGNEQYF. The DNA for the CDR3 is TGTGCCAGCAGACAGGGACTAGCGGGAGGAAACGAGCAGTACTTC.

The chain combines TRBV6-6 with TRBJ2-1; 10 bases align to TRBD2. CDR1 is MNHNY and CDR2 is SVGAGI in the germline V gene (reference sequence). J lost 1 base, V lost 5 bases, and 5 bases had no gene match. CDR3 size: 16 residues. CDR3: CASSPSGRASYNEQFF. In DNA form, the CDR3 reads TGTGCCAGCAGTCCCAGCGGGAGGGCGTCCTACAATGAGCAGTTCTTC.

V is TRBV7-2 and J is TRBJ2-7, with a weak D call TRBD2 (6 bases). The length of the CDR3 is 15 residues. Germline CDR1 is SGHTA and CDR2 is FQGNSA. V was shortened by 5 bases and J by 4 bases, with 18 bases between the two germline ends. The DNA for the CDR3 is TGTGCCAGCAGCGAGCCGGGACTTTTCTTATACGAGCAGTACTTC. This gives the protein CASSEPGLFLYEQYF. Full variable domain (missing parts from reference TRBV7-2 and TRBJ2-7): GAGVSQSPSNKVTEKGKDVELRCDPISGHTALYWYRQSLGQGLEFLIYFQGNSAPDKSGLPSDRFSAERTGGSVSTLTIQRTQQEDSAVYLCASSEPGLFLYEQYFGPGTRLTVT.

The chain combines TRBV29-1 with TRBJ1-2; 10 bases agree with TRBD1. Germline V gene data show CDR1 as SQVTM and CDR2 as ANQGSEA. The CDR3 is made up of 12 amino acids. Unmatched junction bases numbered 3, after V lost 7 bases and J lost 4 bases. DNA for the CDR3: TGCAGCGCCGGGACAGGGGCCTATGGCTACACCTTC. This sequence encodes CSAGTGAYGYTF.

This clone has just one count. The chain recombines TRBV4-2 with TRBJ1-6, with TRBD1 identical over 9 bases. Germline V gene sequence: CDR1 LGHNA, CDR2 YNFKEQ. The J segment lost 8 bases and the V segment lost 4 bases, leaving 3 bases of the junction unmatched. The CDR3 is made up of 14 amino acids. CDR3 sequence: CASSPRTGDSPLHF. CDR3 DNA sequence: TGTGCCAGCAGCCCAAGGACAGGGGATTCACCCCTCCACTTT.

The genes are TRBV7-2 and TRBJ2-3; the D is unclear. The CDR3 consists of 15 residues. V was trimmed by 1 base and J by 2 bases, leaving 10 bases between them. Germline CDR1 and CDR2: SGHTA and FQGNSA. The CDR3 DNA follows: TGTGCCAGCAGCTTAGACGCGGAACCCACAGATACGCAGTATTTT. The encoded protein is CASSLDAEPTDTQYF.

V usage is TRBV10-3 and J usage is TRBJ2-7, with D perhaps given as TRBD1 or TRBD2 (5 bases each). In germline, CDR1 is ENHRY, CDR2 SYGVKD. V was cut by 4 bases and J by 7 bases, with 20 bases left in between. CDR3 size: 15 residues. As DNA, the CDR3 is TGTGCCATCAGTGCGTGGGGTCCCCAGGGAGAGGAGCAGTACTTC. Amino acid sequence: CAISAWGPQGEEQYF.

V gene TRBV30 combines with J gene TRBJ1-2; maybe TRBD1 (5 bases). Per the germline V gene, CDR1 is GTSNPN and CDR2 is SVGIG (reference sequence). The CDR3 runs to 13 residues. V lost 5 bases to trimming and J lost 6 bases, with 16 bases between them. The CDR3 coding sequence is TGTGCCTGGGATAGATTGGCCAGGGATGGCTACACCTTC. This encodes CAWDRLARDGYTF.

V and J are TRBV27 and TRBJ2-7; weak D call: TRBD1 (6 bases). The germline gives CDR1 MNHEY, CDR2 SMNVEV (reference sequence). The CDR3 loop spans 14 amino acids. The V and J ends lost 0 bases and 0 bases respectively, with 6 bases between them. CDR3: CASSLSDSSYEQYF. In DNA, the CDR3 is TGTGCCAGCAGTTTATCGGACAGCTCCTACGAGCAGTACTTC.

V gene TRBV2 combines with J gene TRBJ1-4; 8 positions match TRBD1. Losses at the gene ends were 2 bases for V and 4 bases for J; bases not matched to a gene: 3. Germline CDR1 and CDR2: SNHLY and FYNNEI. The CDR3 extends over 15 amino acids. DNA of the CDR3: TGTGCCAGCAGTGAAAACAGGGGGGTTAATGAAAAACTGTTTTTT. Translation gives CASSENRGVNEKLFF.

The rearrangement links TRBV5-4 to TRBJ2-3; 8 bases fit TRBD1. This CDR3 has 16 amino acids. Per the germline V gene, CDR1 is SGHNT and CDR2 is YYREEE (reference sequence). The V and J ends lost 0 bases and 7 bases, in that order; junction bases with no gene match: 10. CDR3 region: CASSLAGQGISNTQYF. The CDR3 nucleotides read TGTGCCAGCAGCTTGGCAGGACAGGGTATTTCAAATACGCAGTATTTT.

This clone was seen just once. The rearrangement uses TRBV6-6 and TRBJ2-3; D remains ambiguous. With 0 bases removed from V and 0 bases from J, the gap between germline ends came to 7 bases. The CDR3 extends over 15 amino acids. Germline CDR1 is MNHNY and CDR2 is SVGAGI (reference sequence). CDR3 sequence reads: CASSYSVTSTDTQYF. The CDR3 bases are TGTGCCAGCAGTTACTCCGTAACTAGCACAGATACGCAGTATTTT.

DNA of the CDR3: TGCAGCGTTGCTGGAATATGGGGGAGCTCCTACAATGAGCAGTTCTTC. Protein sequence: CSVAGIWGSSYNEQFF. The chain links TRBV29-1 to TRBJ2-1; D could derive from TRBD1 or TRBD2 (5 bases each). In germline, CDR1 is SQVTM, CDR2 ANQGSEA. The CDR3 covers 16 residues. V shed 4 bases and J shed 0 bases, with 16 bases lying between them.

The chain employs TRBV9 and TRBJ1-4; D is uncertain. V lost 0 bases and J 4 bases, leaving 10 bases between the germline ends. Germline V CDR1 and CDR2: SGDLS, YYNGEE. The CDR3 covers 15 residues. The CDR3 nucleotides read TGTGCCAGCAGCGTAGAAGGCCAGATTAATGAAAAACTGTTTTTT. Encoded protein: CASSVEGQINEKLFF.

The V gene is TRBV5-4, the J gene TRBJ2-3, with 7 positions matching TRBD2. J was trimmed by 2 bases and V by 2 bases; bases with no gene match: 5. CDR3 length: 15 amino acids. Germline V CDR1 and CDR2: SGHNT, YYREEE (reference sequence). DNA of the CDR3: TGTGCCAGCAGCTTAGGCCGGGGGGACACAGATACGCAGTATTTT. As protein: CASSLGRGDTDTQYF.

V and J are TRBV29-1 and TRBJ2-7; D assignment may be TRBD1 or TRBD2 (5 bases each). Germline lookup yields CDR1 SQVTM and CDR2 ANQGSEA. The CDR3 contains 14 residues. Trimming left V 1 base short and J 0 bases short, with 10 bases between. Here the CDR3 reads CSVEVGDRSYEQYF. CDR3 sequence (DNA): TGCAGCGTTGAAGTGGGGGACCGCTCCTACGAGCAGTACTTC.

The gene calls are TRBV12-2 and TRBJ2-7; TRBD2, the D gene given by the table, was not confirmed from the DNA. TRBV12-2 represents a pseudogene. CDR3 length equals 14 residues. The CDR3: CASRLDLISYEQYF. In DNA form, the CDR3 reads TGTGCAAGTCGCTTAGATTTAATTTCCTACGAGCAGTACTTC.

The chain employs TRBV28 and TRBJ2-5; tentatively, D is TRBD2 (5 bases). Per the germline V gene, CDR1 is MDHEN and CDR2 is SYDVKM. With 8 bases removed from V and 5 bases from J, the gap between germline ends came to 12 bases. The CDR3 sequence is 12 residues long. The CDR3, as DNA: TGTGCCAGCGGTCCTTCGGGGGAGACCCAGTACTTC. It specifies CASGPSGETQYF. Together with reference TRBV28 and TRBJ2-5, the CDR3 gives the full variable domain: DVKVTQSSRYLVKRTGEKVFLECVQDMDHENMFWYRQDPGLGLRLIYFSYDVKMKEKGDIPEGYSVSREKKERFSLILESASTNQTSMYLCASGPSGETQYFGPGTRLLVL.

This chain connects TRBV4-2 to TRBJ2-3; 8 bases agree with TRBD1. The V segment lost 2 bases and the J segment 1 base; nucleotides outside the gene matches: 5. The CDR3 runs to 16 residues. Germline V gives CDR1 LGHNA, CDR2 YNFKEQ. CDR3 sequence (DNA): TGTGCCAGCAGCCAACATACAGGGGGAGGCACAGATACGCAGTATTTT. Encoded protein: CASSQHTGGGTDTQYF.

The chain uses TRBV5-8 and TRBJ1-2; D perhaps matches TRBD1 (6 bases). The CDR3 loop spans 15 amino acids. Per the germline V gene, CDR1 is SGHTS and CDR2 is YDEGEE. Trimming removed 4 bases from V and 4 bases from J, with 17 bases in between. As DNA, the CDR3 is TGTGCCAGCAGCCTCGGGGGGGGGCATAGCTATGGCTACACCTTC. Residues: CASSLGGGHSYGYTF.

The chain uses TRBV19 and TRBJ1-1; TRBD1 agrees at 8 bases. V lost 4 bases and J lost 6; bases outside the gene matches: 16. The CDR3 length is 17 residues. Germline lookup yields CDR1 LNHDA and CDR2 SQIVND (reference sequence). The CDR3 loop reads CASSTVRTGWFYPEAFF. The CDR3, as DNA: TGTGCCAGTAGTACTGTTAGGACAGGGTGGTTTTACCCTGAAGCTTTCTTT.

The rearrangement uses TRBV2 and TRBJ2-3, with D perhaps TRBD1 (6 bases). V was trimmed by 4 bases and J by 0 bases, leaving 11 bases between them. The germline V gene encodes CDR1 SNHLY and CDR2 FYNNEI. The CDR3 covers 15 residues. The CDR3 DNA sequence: TGTGCCAGCAGTGGGGCAGGGGTTAGCACAGATACGCAGTATTTT. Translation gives CASSGAGVSTDTQYF. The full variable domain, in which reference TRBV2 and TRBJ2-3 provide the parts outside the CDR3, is EPEVTQTPSHQVTQMGQEVILRCVPISNHLYFYWYRQILGQKVEFLVSFYNNEISEKSEIFDDQFSVERPDGSNFTLKIRSTKLEDSAMYFCASSGAGVSTDTQYFGPGTRLTVL.